This T cell receptor beta chain was identified in a study of shared clonotypes between healthy human individuals. Measured with immunoSEQ multiplex PCR; TCRdb has only the in-frame clones, and not every one. The table includes roughly 2.6 million clones, around 94% detected once. This clone was counted once. V gave up 4 bases and J gave up 0 bases; unmatched junction bases: 2. This CDR3 region has 15 residues. From germline, CDR1 is MDHEN and CDR2 SYDVKM. Sequences were obtained from naive CD4+ T cells sorted from blood. As for subset: CD45RA+ positively selected. The sequence derives from a man aged 18 to 29 in good health. This rearrangement joins TRBV28 to TRBJ2-1, with 8 bases identical to TRBD2. The CDR3 spells CASSSGTSSYNEQFF. The CDR3 nucleotides read TGTGCCAGCAGTTCTGGGACTAGCTCCTACAATGAGCAGTTCTTC. The variable domain in full, with the rest retrieved from reference TRBV28 and TRBJ2-1, is DVKVTQSSRYLVKRTGEKVFLECVQDMDHENMFWYRQDPGLGLRLIYFSYDVKMKEKGDIPEGYSVSREKKERFSLILESASTNQTSMYLCASSSGTSSYNEQFFGPGTRLTVL.